One TCR beta chain is described in this entry. Antigen: not known. This sample is drawn from a study of OX40 agonist ivuxolimab in advanced cancers. For the study at large: The dose-escalation cohort had hepatocellular carcinoma, melanoma, renal cell or head and neck cancer. Partial responses were observed in three patients, of whom one had hepatocellular carcinoma and two had cutaneous melanoma. Study observations and caveats: The study did not work out the antigen specificity of the expanded peripheral T cells. Partial responders dosed at 0.1-3.0 mg/kg displayed clonal expansion ranking among the lowest.

Trimming removed 6 bases at V and 3 bases at J, with 8 bases between. The CDR3 covers 11 residues. Germline V gene lookup returns CDR1 DFQATT and CDR2 SNEGSKA (reference sequence). Clones were read by immunoSEQ multiplex PCR, and TCRdb kept only the in-frame ones, dropping some. In the table there are more than 65,000 clones, 88% of which are singletons. Specimen: CD4+ or CD8+ T cells sorted from blood, collected in a trial of the OX40 agonist ivuxolimab. The receptor's source is an adult with an advanced solid tumor such as melanoma, head and neck, liver or kidney cancer. V is TRBV20-1 and J is TRBJ1-2; tentative D call: TRBD1 (5 bases). CDR3 protein: CSASGDYGYTF. In DNA form, the CDR3 reads TGCAGTGCCTCGGGGGACTATGGCTACACCTTC.